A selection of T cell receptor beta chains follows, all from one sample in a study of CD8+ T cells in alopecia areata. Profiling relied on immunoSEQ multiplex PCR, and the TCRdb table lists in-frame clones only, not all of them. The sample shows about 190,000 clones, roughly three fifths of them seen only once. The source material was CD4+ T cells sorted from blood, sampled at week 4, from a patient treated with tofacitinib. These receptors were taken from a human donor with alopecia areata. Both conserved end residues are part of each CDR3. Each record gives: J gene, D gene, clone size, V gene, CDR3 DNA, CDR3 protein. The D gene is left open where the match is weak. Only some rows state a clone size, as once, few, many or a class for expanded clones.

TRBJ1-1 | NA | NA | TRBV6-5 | TGTGCCAGCAGTTCGCGGGTCTACACTGAAGCTTTCTTT | CASSSRVYTEAFF
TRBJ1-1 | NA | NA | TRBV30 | TGTGCCTGGAGTGTCATTGGGGCAGGGCGTGCTTTCTTT | CAWSVIGAGRAFF
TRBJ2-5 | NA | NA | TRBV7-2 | TGCGCCAGCAAGTTGGCAACCGGCCAAGAGACCCAGTACTTC | CASKLATGQETQYF
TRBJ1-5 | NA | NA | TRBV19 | TGTGCCAGTAGTATAGGGACGGCTAGCCTCATCCCCCAGCATTTT | CASSIGTASLIPQHF
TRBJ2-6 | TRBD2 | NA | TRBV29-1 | TGCAGCGTTGAAGATAGCGGGCGCTACTCTGGGGCCAACGTCCTGACTTTC | CSVEDSGRYSGANVLTF
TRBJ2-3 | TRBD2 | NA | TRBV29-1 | TGCAGCGTTGAAGGCGGGAGCGGGACAGATACGCAGTATTTT | CSVEGGSGTDTQYF
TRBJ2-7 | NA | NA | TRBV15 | TGTGCCACCAGCAGGAATGCCGGGACCACTGGAGAGCAGTACTTC | CATSRNAGTTGEQYF
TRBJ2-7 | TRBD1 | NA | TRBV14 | TGTGCCAGCAGCCCCCGACAGGGGAGCCCCTACGAGCAGTACTTC | CASSPRQGSPYEQYF
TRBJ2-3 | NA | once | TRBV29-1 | TGCAGCGTTGTCCCCGAAGCAGATACGCAGTATTTT | CSVVPEADTQYF
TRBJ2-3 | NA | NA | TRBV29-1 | TGCAGCGCCAAGAGGCAGGACCTAAGCACAGATACGCAGTATTTT | CSAKRQDLSTDTQYF
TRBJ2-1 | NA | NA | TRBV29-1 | TGCAGCGCCGCCGAGGGAGTTGCCTACAATGAGCAGTTCTTC | CSAAEGVAYNEQFF
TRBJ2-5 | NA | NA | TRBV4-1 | TGCGCCAGCAGCCAAGATGGGGGGTTGGAGACCCAGTACTTC | CASSQDGGLETQYF
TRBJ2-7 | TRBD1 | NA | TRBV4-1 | TGCGCCAGCAGCCAAGATTCGGGACAGCGATCCTACGAGCAGTACTTC | CASSQDSGQRSYEQYF
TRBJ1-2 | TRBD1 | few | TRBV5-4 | TGTGCCAGCAGCCTTTTGGACAGGGGAAACTATGGCTACACCTTC | CASSLLDRGNYGYTF
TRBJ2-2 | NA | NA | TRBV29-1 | TGCAGCGTTGGGAGGTCCGGCAGCGGGGAGCTGTTTTTT | CSVGRSGSGELFF
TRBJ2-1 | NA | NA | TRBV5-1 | TGCGCCAGCAACGGAGGGATTGAGCAGTTCTTC | CASNGGIEQFF
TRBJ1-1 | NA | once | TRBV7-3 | TGTGCCAGCAGGACGTCCCCTGGGACCACTGAAGCTTTCTTT | CASRTSPGTTEAFF
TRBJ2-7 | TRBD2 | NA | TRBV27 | TGTGCCAGCAGTTTAGGACTAGCGGGATCCTACGAGCAGTACTTC | CASSLGLAGSYEQYF
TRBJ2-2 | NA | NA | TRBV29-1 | TGCAGCGTTGAAGTAGTTCAGGGCACCGGGGAGCTGTTTTTT | CSVEVVQGTGELFF
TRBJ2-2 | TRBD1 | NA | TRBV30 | TGTGCCTGGAAACAGGGGGTGACCGGGGAGCTGTTTTTT | CAWKQGVTGELFF
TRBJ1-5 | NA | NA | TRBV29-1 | TGCAGCGTTGGCCGGGATAGCAATCAGCCCCAGCATTTT | CSVGRDSNQPQHF
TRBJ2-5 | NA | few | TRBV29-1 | TGCAGCGTCCGAAGGGGGAAACAAGAGACCCAGTACTTC | CSVRRGKQETQYF
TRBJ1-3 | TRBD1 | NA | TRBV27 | TGTGCCAGCAGTGCACAGGGGGCCTCTGGAAACACCATATATTTT | CASSAQGASGNTIYF
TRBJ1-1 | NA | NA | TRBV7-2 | TGTGCCAGCAGCTCACGTCTGAACACTGAAGCTTTCTTT | CASSSRLNTEAFF
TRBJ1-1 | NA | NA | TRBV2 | TGTGCCAGCAAGGGTGGGAACACTGAAGCTTTCTTT | CASKGGNTEAFF
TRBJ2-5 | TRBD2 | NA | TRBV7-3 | TGTGCCAGCAGCCTAACTAGCGGGAGGCTAGAGACCCAGTACTTC | CASSLTSGRLETQYF
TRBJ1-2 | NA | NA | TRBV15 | TGTGCCACCAGCAGGGCCGGACCCCCGGGGGGCTACACCTTC | CATSRAGPPGGYTF
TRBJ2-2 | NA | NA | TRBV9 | TGTGCCAGCAGCGTAGCTGGATCTTTTCCGGACGGGAACACCGGGGAGCTGTTTTTT | CASSVAGSFPDGNTGELFF
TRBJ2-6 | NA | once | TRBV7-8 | TGTGCCAGCAGCTTATATCAGGGAGGTGGGGCCAACGTCCTGACTTTC | CASSLYQGGGANVLTF
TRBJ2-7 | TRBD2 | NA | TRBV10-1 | TGCGCCAGCAGTGAGGGGACTAGCGGGATCCGCGAGCAGTACTTC | CASSEGTSGIREQYF
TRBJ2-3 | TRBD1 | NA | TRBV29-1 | TGCAGCGTGGACAGGAGCACAGATACGCAGTATTTT | CSVDRSTDTQYF
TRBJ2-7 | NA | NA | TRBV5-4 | TGTGCCAGCAGCTTGGCAGGCGGAGAGGGGTACGAGCAGTACTTC | CASSLAGGEGYEQYF
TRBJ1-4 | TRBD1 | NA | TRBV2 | TGTGCCAGCAGAGGGGGACAGGGGGTTGGAAAACTGTTTTTT | CASRGGQGVGKLFF
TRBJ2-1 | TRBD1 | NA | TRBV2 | TGTGCCAGCACGTCCGGGACAGGGAGGGATGAGCAGTTCTTC | CASTSGTGRDEQFF
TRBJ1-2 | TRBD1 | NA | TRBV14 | TGTGCCAGCAGCCAACGAGACAGGGATTCTGGTGGCTACACCTTC | CASSQRDRDSGGYTF
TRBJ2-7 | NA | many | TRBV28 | TGTGCCAGCAGCCCGCCGGCGGGATTCGGTCGCGAGCAGTACTTC | CASSPPAGFGREQYF
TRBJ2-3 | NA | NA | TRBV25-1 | TGTGCCAGCAGTGTCCGGGACGGATACACAGATACGCAGTATTTT | CASSVRDGYTDTQYF
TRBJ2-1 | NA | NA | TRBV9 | TGTGCCAGCAGCGTAGCTGGGGGGCAAAATGAGCAGTTCTTC | CASSVAGGQNEQFF